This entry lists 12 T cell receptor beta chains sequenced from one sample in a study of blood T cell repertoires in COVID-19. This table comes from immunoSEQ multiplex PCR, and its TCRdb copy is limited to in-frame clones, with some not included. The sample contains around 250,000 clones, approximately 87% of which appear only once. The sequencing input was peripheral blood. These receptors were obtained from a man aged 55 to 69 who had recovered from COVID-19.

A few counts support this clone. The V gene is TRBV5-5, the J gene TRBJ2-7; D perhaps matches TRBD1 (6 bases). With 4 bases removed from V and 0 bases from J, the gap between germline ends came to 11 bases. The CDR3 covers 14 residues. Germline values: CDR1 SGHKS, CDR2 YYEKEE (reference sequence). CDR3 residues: CASSRDTDSYEQYF. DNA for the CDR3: TGTGCCAGCAGCCGGGACACCGACTCCTACGAGCAGTACTTC.

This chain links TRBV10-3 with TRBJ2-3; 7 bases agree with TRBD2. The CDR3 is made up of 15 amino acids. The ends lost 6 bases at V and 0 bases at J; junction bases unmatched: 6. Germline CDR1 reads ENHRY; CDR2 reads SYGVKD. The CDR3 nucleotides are TGTGCCATCAGAAACGGGGGGACTAGCACAGATACGCAGTATTTT. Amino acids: CAIRNGGTSTDTQYF.

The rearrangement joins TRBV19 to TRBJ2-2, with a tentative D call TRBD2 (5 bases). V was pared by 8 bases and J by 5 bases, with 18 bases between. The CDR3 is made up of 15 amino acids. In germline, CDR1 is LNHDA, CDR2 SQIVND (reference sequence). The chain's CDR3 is CASRRSGGRTGELFF. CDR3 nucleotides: TGTGCCAGTCGTCGGTCAGGAGGAAGGACCGGGGAGCTGTTTTTT.

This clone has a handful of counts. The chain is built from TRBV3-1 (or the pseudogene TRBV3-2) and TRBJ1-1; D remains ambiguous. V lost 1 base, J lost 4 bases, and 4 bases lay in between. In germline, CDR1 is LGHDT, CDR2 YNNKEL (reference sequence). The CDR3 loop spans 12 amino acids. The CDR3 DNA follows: TGTGCCAGCAGCCAAGCATCCACTGAAGCTTTCTTT. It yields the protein CASSQASTEAFF.

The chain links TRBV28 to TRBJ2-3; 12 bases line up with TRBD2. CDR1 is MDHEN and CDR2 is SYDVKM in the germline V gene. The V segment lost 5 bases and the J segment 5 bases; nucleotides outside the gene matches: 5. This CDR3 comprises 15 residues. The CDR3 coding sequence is TGTGCCAGCAGTACCAAGGGACTAGCGGGAGATACGCAGTATTTT. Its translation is CASSTKGLAGDTQYF.

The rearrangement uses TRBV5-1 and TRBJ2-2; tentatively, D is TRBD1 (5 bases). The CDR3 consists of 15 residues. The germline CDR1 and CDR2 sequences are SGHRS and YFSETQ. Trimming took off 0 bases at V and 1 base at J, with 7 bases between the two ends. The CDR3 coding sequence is TGCGCCAGCAGCTTGGGACAGAGGAACACCGGGGAGCTGTTTTTT. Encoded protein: CASSLGQRNTGELFF. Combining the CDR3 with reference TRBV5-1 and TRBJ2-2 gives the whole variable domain KAGVTQTPRYLIKTRGQQVTLSCSPISGHRSVSWYQQTPGQGLQFLFEYFSETQRNKGNFPGRFSGRQFSNSRSEMNVSTLELGDSALYLCASSLGQRNTGELFFGEGSRLTVL.

CDR3 sequence reads: CAISESEAPLHF. The CDR3 nucleotides read TGTGCCATCAGTGAGTCCGAGGCACCCCTCCACTTT. This sequence joins TRBV10-3 and TRBJ1-6; D gene ambiguous. Germline V CDR1 and CDR2: ENHRY, SYGVKD. V gave up 0 bases and J gave up 11 bases, with 5 bases separating them. The CDR3 totals 12 residues.

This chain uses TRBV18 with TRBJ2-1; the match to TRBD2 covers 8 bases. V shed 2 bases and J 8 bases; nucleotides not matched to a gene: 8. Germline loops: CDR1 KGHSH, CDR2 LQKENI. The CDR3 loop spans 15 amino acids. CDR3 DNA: TGTGCCAGCTCACCAGCCGGGGGGGCCTTTGATGAGCAGTTCTTC. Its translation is CASSPAGGAFDEQFF.

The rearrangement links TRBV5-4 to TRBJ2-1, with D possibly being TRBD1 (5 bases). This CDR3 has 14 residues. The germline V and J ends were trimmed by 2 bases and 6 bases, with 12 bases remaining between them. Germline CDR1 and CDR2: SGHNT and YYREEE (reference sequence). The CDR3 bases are TGTGCCAGCAGCTTTAGGGCTCAGGGCAATGAGCAGTTCTTC. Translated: CASSFRAQGNEQFF.

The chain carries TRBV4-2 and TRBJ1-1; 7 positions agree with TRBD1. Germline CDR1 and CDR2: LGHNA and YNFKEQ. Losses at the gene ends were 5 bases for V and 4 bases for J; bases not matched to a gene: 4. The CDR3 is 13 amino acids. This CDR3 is CASSKTGPTEAFF. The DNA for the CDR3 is TGTGCCAGCAGCAAGACAGGGCCCACTGAAGCTTTCTTT.

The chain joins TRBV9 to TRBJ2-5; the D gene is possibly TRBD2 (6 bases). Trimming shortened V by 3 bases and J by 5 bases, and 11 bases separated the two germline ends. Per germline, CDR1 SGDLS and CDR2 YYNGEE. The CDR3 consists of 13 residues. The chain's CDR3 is CASSAGTLETQYF. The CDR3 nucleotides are TGTGCCAGCAGCGCCGGGACTTTGGAGACCCAGTACTTC.

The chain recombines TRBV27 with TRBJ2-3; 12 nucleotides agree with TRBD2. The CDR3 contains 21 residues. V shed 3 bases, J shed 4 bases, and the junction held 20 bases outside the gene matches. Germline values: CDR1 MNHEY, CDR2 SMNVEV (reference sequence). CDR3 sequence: CASSLYYRLAGEFAGADTQYF. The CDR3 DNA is TGTGCCAGCAGTTTGTACTACAGACTAGCGGGGGAATTCGCGGGCGCAGATACGCAGTATTTT.